The 5 T cell receptor beta chains presented below share a single source sample, sequenced in a study of cytomegalovirus exposure and HLA in healthy donors. With 60 Vbeta and 13 Jbeta primers, the PCR was carried out. Clones were read by immunoSEQ multiplex PCR, and TCRdb kept only the in-frame ones, dropping some. The table includes roughly 150,000 clones, about 68% detected once. The sequenced material came from PBMCs. The receptors were gathered from a young man in good health and CMV-seronegative.

This clone was detected once. The V gene is TRBV9, the J gene TRBJ2-1, with D possibly matching TRBD2 (5 bases). CDR3 length equals 14 residues. The germline gives CDR1 SGDLS, CDR2 YYNGEE. Trimming took off 2 bases at V and 1 base at J, with 7 bases between the two ends. The CDR3 DNA reads as TGTGCCAGCAGCGTTAGCGCGTCCTACAATGAGCAGTTCTTC. Residues: CASSVSASYNEQFF.

The chain employs TRBV5-1 and TRBJ2-3; 10 nucleotides match TRBD2. The germline gives CDR1 SGHRS, CDR2 YFSETQ. J was trimmed by 0 bases and V by 3 bases; bases with no gene match: 7. The CDR3 consists of 17 residues. CDR3 sequence: CASSWETSGPSTDTQYF. CDR3 DNA sequence: TGCGCCAGCAGCTGGGAGACTAGCGGGCCGAGCACAGATACGCAGTATTTT.

J is TRBJ1-2 and V is TRBV29-1; a possible D gene is TRBD1 (6 bases). V shed 4 bases and J shed 7 bases, with 10 bases lying between them. The CDR3 is 11 residues long. In germline, CDR1 is SQVTM, CDR2 ANQGSEA. CDR3 amino acids: CSVARGAGYTF. Here the CDR3 DNA reads TGCAGCGTTGCACGGGGGGCTGGCTACACCTTC. The whole variable domain, remainder taken from reference TRBV29-1 and TRBJ1-2, is SAVISQKPSRDICQRGTSLTIQCQVDSQVTMMFWYRQQPGQSLTLIATANQGSEATYESGFVIDKFPISRPNLTFSTLTVSNMSPEDSSIYLCSVARGAGYTFGSGTRLTVV.

The gene calls are TRBV18 and TRBJ2-5; D is unclear. V was clipped by 3 bases and J by 3 bases, with 8 bases between them. CDR3 length: 13 amino acids. Germline CDR1 is KGHSH and CDR2 is LQKENI. DNA of the CDR3: TGTGCCAGCTCACCGGCCAACGAAGAGACCCAGTACTTC. Translation: CASSPANEETQYF.

The chain couples TRBV5-1 to TRBJ2-3; TRBD1 is a possible D gene (5 bases). V dropped 0 bases and J dropped 0 bases, with 11 bases sitting between them. The CDR3 has 16 amino acids. Germline-derived CDR1 and CDR2 are SGHRS and YFSETQ. The CDR3 protein is CASSLAQGSSTDTQYF. The DNA for the CDR3 is TGCGCCAGCAGCTTGGCTCAGGGTAGCAGCACAGATACGCAGTATTTT.